Below, 9 T cell receptor beta chains from the same sample are listed, as sequenced in a study of Tregs in tolerant kidney transplant recipients. Mixed chimerism was transient after nonmyeloablative marrow transplants from related graft donors. TCRdb keeps only in-frame clones here, not all; method: immunoSEQ multiplex PCR. This sample has tens of thousands of clones; approximately 94% occur once, and the top ten carry roughly 1.7%. Sequencing was performed on CD4+ T cells from blood (PBMCs), taken 12 months after the transplant. The source of these receptors is a human patient who received a combined kidney and bone marrow transplant. Some T cells could come from the graft donor.

The chain joins TRBV5-1 to TRBJ2-3; 10 nucleotides line up with TRBD1. The CDR3 contains 14 residues. Trimming at V came to 4 bases and at J to 4 bases, leaving 3 bases not matched to a gene. Germline CDR1 is SGHRS and CDR2 is YFSETQ. The CDR3 sequence: CASSHGQGADTQYF. DNA of the CDR3: TGCGCCAGCAGCCATGGACAGGGGGCAGATACGCAGTATTTT.

The gene calls are TRBV5-1 and TRBJ1-1, with TRBD1 matching 8 bases. CDR1 is SGHRS and CDR2 is YFSETQ in the germline V gene. Trimming at V came to 4 bases and at J to 0 bases, leaving 11 bases not matched to a gene. The CDR3 contains 17 residues. CDR3 nucleotide sequence: TGCGCCAGCAGCATCCAACAGGGGGATATCATGAACACTGAAGCTTTCTTT. Translation: CASSIQQGDIMNTEAFF.

The CDR3 bases are TGTGCCAGCAGCCGGACAGGGCCCTCCTACGAGCAGTACTTC. It translates to CASSRTGPSYEQYF. The genes are TRBV7-8 and TRBJ2-7; 8 positions agree with TRBD1. The CDR3 length is 14 residues. The germline gives CDR1 SGHVS, CDR2 FQNEAQ. Unmatched junction bases numbered 3, after V lost 5 bases and J lost 0 bases.

This clone was counted a few times. At the DNA level, this CDR3 is encoded by other sequences in the same sample as well. V gene TRBV4-3 combines with J gene TRBJ2-3; 7 nucleotides match TRBD1. Per the germline V gene, CDR1 is LGHNA and CDR2 is YSLEER. This CDR3 is built from 14 residues. Trimming at V came to 4 bases and at J to 2 bases, leaving 3 bases not matched to a gene. CDR3 sequence reads: CASSPTGPTDTQYF. Written as DNA, the CDR3 is TGCGCCAGCAGCCCGACAGGGCCCACAGATACGCAGTATTTT.

In this sample, this clone turned up once. The CDR3 loop is CAWSVLARTYNEQFF. The CDR3, as DNA: TGTGCCTGGAGTGTACTAGCCCGAACCTACAATGAGCAGTTCTTC. The rearrangement uses TRBV30 and TRBJ2-1; weak D call: TRBD2 (6 bases). Germline V gene lookup returns CDR1 GTSNPN and CDR2 SVGIG (reference sequence). The V end was cut by 0 bases, the J end by 2 bases, with 11 bases between. The CDR3 length is 15 residues. The full variable domain, with the rest looked up from reference TRBV30 and TRBJ2-1, is SQTIHQWPATLVQPVGSPLSLECTVEGTSNPNLYWYRQAAGRGLQLLFYSVGIGQISSEVPQNLSASRPQDRQFILSSKKLLLSDSGFYLCAWSVLARTYNEQFFGPGTRLTVL.

This rearrangement joins TRBV5-5 to TRBJ1-3, with D perhaps TRBD1 (6 bases). The germline V and J ends were trimmed by 2 bases and 6 bases, with 12 bases remaining between them. Germline V lookup: CDR1 SGHKS, CDR2 YYEKEE (reference sequence). This CDR3 spans 14 amino acids. The CDR3 DNA reads as TGTGCCAGCAGCTTACTCCCGGGACAAAACACCATATATTTT. This gives the protein CASSLLPGQNTIYF.

The chain employs TRBV27 and TRBJ1-4; the D gene is possibly TRBD1 (5 bases). CDR3 length: 15 residues. Trimming pared 8 bases from V and 4 bases from J, leaving 17 bases between. The V gene's germline CDR1 is MNHEY and CDR2 SMNVEV (reference sequence). The CDR3 region is CASGAGGAGNEKLFF. DNA of the CDR3: TGTGCCAGCGGCGCCGGCGGGGCGGGTAATGAAAAACTGTTTTTT.

The DNA for the CDR3 is TGCAGCGGAGGTTACATAGACAATGAGCAGTTCTTC. Amino acid sequence: CSGGYIDNEQFF. This chain links TRBV29-1 with TRBJ2-1; D is ambiguous. The CDR3 covers 12 residues. The germline V gene encodes CDR1 SQVTM and CDR2 ANQGSEA. Trimming pared 7 bases from V and 5 bases from J, leaving 12 bases between.

This chain connects TRBV6-5 to TRBJ2-2, with 7 bases matching TRBD2. Unmatched junction bases numbered 5, after V lost 6 bases and J lost 1 base. The CDR3 runs to 15 residues. CDR1 is MNHEY and CDR2 is SVGAGI in the germline V gene. This CDR3 is CASRGGGMNTGELFF. DNA of the CDR3: TGTGCCAGCAGGGGCGGGGGAATGAACACCGGGGAGCTGTTTTTT.